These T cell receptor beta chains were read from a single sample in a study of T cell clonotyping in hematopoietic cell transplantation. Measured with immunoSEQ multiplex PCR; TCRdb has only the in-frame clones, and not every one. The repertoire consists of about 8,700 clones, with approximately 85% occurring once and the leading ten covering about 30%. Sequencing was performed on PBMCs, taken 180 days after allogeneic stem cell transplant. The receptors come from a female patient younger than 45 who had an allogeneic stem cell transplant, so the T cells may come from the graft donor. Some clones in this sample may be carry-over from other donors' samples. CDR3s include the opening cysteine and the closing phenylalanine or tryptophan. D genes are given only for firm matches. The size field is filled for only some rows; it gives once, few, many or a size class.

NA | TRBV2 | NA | CASSVGFTGWNEQFF
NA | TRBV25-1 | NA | CASGVGGEQFF
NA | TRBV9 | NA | CASSMGSRKGEQYF
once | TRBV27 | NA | CASSPARLRGEQYF
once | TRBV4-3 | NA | CASSQEIGRFDQPQHF
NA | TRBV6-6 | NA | CASSYGGHETQYF
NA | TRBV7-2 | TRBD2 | CASSTYWGGETQYF
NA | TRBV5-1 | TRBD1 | CASSPEPTGGFTTGYTF
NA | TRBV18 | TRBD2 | CASSPSGGADNEQFF
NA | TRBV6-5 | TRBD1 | CASSYGTGNQETQYF
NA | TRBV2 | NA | CASSAPVGTYEQYF
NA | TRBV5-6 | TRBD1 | CASSLGQGGAYGYTF
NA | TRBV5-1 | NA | CASSLEQDYGYTF
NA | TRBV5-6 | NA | CASSTGGAGAFF
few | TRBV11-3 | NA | CASSRDLGEGTLYGYTF
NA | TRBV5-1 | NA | CASSVRDTKETQYF
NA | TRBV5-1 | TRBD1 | CASSLMSGQGSGNTIYF
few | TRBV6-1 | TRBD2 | CASSVRLAGVFNEQFF
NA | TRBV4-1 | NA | CASSPRQANEKLFF
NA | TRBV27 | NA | CASSPFGTGNTEAFF
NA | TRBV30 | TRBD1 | CAWSLGDRGQGYTF